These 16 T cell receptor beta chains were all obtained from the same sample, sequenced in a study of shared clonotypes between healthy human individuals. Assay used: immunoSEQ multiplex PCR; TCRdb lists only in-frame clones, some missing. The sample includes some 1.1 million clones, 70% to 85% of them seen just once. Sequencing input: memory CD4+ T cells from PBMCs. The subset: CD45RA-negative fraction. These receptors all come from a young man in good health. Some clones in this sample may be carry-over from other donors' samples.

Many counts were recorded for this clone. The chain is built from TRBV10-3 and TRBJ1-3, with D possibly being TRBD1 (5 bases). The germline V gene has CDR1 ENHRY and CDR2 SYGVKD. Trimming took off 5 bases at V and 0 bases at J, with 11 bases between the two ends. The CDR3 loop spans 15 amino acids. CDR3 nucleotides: TGTGCCATCAGTCACAGGCAGGACTCTGGAAACACCATATATTTT. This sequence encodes CAISHRQDSGNTIYF.

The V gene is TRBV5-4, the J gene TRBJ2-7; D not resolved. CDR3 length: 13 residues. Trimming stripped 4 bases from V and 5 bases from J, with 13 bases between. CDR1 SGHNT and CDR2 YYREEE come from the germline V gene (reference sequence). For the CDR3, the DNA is TGTGCCAGCAGCCGTATAGCCGAACACGAGCAGTACTTC. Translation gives CASSRIAEHEQYF. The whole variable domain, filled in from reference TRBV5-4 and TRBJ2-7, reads ETGVTQSPTHLIKTRGQQVTLRCSSQSGHNTVSWYQQALGQGPQFIFQYYREEENGRGNFPPRFSGLQFPNYSSELNVNALELDDSALYLCASSRIAEHEQYFGPGTRLTVT.

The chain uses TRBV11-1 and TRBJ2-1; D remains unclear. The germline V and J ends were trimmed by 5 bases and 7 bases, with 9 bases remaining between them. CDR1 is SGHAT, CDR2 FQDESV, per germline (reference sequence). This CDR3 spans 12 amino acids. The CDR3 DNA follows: TGTGCCAGCAGCCCGGACCTAAATGAGCAGTTCTTC. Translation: CASSPDLNEQFF.

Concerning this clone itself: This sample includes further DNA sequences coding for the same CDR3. In nucleotides, the CDR3 is TGTGCCAGCAGCCAGGGGTCGGGAGATACGCAGTATTTT. Its protein is CASSQGSGDTQYF. The chain has TRBV14 and TRBJ2-3; no clear D. The ends were cut back, 3 bases at V and 5 bases at J, with 9 bases in the middle. Germline V gene lookup returns CDR1 SGHDN and CDR2 FVKESK. The CDR3 contains 13 residues.

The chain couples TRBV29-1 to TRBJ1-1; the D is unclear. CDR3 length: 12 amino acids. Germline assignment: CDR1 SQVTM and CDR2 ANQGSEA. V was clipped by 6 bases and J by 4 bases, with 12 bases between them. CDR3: CSVVGFITEAFF. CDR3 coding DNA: TGCAGCGTCGTAGGGTTCATCACTGAAGCTTTCTTT.

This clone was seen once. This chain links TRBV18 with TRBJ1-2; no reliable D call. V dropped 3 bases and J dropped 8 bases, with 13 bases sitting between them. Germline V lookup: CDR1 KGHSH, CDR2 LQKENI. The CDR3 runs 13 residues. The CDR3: CASSPGGTRGYTF. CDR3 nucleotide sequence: TGTGCCAGCTCACCGGGAGGCACCCGGGGCTACACCTTC.

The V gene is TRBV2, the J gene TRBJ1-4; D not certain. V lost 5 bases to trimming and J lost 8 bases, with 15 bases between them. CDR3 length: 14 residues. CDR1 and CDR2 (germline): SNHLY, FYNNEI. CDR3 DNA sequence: TGTGCCAGCAGTCCCAGTGTGTCGGCCGAAAAACTGTTTTTT. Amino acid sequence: CASSPSVSAEKLFF.

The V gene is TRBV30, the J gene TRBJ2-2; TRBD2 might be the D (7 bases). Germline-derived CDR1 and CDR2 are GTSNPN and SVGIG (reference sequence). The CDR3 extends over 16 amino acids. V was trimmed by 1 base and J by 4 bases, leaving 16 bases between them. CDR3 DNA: TGTGCCTGGAGTGGGTTCGGGGGGCTTGGCACCGGGGAGCTGTTTTTT. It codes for CAWSGFGGLGTGELFF.

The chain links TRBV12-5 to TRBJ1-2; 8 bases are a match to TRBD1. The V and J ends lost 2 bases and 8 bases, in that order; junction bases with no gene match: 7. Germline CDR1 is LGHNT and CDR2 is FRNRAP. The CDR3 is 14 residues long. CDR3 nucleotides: TGTGCTAGTGGTTTGACAGGGGGATCAGGCGGCTACACCTTC. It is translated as CASGLTGGSGGYTF.

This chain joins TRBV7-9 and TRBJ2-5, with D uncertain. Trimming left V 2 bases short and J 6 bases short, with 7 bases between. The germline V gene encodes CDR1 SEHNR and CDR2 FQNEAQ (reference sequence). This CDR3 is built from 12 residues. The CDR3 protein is CASSLRLQTQYF. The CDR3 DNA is TGTGCCAGCAGCTTACGGCTGCAGACCCAGTACTTC.

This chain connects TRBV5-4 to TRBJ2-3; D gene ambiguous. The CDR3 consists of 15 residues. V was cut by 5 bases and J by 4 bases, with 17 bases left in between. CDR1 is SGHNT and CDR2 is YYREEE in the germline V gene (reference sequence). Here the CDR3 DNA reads TGTGCCAGCAGTCTCCCCCCTGGCAGCCCAGATACGCAGTATTTT. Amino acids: CASSLPPGSPDTQYF.

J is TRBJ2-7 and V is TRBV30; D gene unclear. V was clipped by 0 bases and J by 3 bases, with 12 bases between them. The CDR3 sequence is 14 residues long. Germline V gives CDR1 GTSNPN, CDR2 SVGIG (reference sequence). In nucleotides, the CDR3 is TGTGCCTGGAGTGTCGTACCCCACAGCTACGAGCAGTACTTC. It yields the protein CAWSVVPHSYEQYF.

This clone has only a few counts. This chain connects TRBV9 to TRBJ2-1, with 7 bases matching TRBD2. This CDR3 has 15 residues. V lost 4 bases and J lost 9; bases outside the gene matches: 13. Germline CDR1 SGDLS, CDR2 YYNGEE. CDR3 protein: CASSPHEAGASEQFF. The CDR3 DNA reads TGTGCCAGCAGCCCTCACGAGGCGGGAGCAAGTGAGCAGTTCTTC.

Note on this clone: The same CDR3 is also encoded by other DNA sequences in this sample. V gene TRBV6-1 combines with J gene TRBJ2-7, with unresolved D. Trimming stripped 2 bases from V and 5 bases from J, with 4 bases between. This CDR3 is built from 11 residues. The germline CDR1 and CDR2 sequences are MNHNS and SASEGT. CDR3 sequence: CASSERDEQYF. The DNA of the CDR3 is TGTGCCAGCAGTGAACGGGACGAGCAGTACTTC.

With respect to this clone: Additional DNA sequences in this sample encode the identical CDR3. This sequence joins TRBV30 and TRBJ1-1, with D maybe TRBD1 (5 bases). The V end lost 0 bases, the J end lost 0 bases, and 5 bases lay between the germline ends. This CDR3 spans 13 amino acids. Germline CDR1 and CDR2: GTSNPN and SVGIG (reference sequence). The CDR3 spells CAWSVQVNTEAFF. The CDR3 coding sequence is TGTGCCTGGAGTGTACAGGTGAACACTGAAGCTTTCTTT.

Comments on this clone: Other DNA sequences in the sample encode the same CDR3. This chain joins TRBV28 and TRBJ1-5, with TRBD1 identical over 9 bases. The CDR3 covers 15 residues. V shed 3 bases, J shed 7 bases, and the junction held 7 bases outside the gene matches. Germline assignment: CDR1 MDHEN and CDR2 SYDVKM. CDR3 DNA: TGTGCCAGCAGTTTCGGAACAGGGGGCAGGCAGCCCCAGCATTTT. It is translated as CASSFGTGGRQPQHF. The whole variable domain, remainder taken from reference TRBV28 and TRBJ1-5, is DVKVTQSSRYLVKRTGEKVFLECVQDMDHENMFWYRQDPGLGLRLIYFSYDVKMKEKGDIPEGYSVSREKKERFSLILESASTNQTSMYLCASSFGTGGRQPQHFGDGTRLSIL.